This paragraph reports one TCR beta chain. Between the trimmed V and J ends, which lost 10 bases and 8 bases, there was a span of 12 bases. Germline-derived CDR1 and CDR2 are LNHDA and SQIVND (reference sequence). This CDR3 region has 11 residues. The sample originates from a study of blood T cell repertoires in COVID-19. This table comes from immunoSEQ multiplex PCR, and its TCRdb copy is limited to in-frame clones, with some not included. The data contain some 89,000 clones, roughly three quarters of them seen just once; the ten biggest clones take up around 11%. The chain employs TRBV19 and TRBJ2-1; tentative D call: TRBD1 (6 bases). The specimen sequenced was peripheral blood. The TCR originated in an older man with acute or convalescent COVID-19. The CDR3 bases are TGTGCCACCTTCCAGGGGTATGAGCAGTTCTTC. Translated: CATFQGYEQFF.